A selection of T cell receptor beta chains follows, all from one sample in a study of blood T cell repertoires in COVID-19. Clones were sequenced by immunoSEQ multiplex PCR, and TCRdb holds only the in-frame ones, with some missing. The data contain 150,000 to 200,000 clones, around 79% of them singletons. Sequencing was carried out using peripheral blood. All receptors come from a woman between 70 and 85 years old with acute or convalescent COVID-19. Each CDR3 is given with its conserved first and last residue. Fields, in order: D gene, clone size, V gene, J gene, CDR3 protein, CDR3 DNA. A D gene is named only where the DNA matches it firmly. Clone size is given for some rows only: seen once, a few or many times, or a class if the clone is expanded.

D gene: NA
clone size: NA
V gene: TRBV19
J gene: TRBJ1-2
CDR3 protein: CASRRGGRNYGYTF
CDR3 DNA: TGTGCCAGTAGACGGGGGGGGCGTAACTATGGCTACACCTTC

D gene: TRBD2
clone size: NA
V gene: TRBV2
J gene: TRBJ2-7
CDR3 protein: CASKKGREQAYEQYF
CDR3 DNA: TGTGCCAGCAAAAAGGGGCGGGAGCAGGCCTACGAGCAGTACTTC

D gene: NA
clone size: NA
V gene: TRBV2
J gene: TRBJ1-1
CDR3 protein: CASSIEGGRNTEAFF
CDR3 DNA: TGTGCCAGCAGTATAGAGGGTGGGCGGAACACTGAAGCTTTCTTT

D gene: NA
clone size: NA
V gene: TRBV2
J gene: TRBJ1-1
CDR3 protein: CASILEGNTEAFF
CDR3 DNA: TGTGCCAGCATATTAGAGGGGAACACTGAAGCTTTCTTT

D gene: TRBD2
clone size: NA
V gene: TRBV2
J gene: TRBJ2-7
CDR3 protein: CASSGSLAGGGYEQYF
CDR3 DNA: TGTGCCAGCAGTGGGTCCCTAGCGGGAGGGGGCTACGAGCAGTACTTC

D gene: TRBD2
clone size: once
V gene: TRBV13
J gene: TRBJ2-1
CDR3 protein: CASSLGRGLAGGAEQFF
CDR3 DNA: TGTGCCAGCAGCTTAGGCAGGGGACTAGCGGGAGGCGCTGAGCAGTTCTTC

D gene: NA
clone size: few
V gene: TRBV9
J gene: TRBJ1-1
CDR3 protein: CASSVIAALNTEAFF
CDR3 DNA: TGTGCCAGCAGCGTAATAGCAGCTCTGAACACTGAAGCTTTCTTT

D gene: TRBD1
clone size: NA
V gene: TRBV3-1/TRBV3-2
J gene: TRBJ1-2
CDR3 protein: CASSHGNRGNYGYTF
CDR3 DNA: TGTGCCAGCAGCCATGGGAACAGGGGGAACTATGGCTACACCTTC

D gene: NA
clone size: NA
V gene: TRBV18
J gene: TRBJ2-7
CDR3 protein: CASSPKQGIYEQYF
CDR3 DNA: TGTGCCAGCTCACCCAAACAGGGCATTTACGAGCAGTACTTC

D gene: NA
clone size: NA
V gene: TRBV30
J gene: TRBJ1-6
CDR3 protein: CAWSGGGQSSPLHF
CDR3 DNA: TGTGCCTGGAGCGGAGGTGGGCAGTCCTCGCCCCTCCACTTT

D gene: NA
clone size: NA
V gene: TRBV4-1
J gene: TRBJ2-2
CDR3 protein: CASSLHRGSTGELFF
CDR3 DNA: TGCGCCAGCAGCCTCCATAGAGGGAGCACCGGGGAGCTGTTTTTT

D gene: TRBD1
clone size: NA
V gene: TRBV6-6
J gene: TRBJ2-5
CDR3 protein: CASSYSGQGQETQYF
CDR3 DNA: TGTGCCAGCAGTTACTCCGGACAGGGCCAAGAGACCCAGTACTTC

D gene: TRBD2
clone size: NA
V gene: TRBV3-1/TRBV3-2
J gene: TRBJ2-5
CDR3 protein: CASSQEGVSGRETQYF
CDR3 DNA: TGTGCCAGCAGCCAAGAGGGAGTTAGCGGGAGAGAGACCCAGTACTTC

D gene: TRBD2
clone size: NA
V gene: TRBV4-2
J gene: TRBJ2-1
CDR3 protein: CASRLVGTSAPEQFF
CDR3 DNA: TGTGCCAGCAGGCTAGTCGGGACTAGCGCGCCCGAGCAGTTCTTC

D gene: TRBD1
clone size: NA
V gene: TRBV7-9
J gene: TRBJ2-6
CDR3 protein: CASSLQQGMGSGANVLTF
CDR3 DNA: TGTGCCAGCAGCCTCCAACAGGGGATGGGCTCTGGGGCCAACGTCCTGACTTTC

D gene: TRBD1
clone size: once
V gene: TRBV2
J gene: TRBJ1-3
CDR3 protein: CASSRTGGGHSGNTIYF
CDR3 DNA: TGTGCCAGCAGTAGGACAGGGGGCGGCCACTCTGGAAACACCATATATTTT

D gene: TRBD1
clone size: NA
V gene: TRBV15
J gene: TRBJ2-7
CDR3 protein: CATSRGETGHEQYF
CDR3 DNA: TGTGCCACCAGCAGAGGGGAGACAGGGCACGAGCAGTACTTC

D gene: TRBD1
clone size: NA
V gene: TRBV2
J gene: TRBJ2-5
CDR3 protein: CASSRQGSRETQYF
CDR3 DNA: TGTGCCAGCAGTAGACAGGGTAGTAGAGAGACCCAGTACTTC

D gene: NA
clone size: NA
V gene: TRBV21-1
J gene: TRBJ2-7
CDR3 protein: CASSKGEGLHYEQYF
CDR3 DNA: TGTGCCAGCAGCAAAGGGGAGGGGTTACACTACGAGCAGTACTTC

D gene: NA
clone size: few
V gene: TRBV18
J gene: TRBJ2-2
CDR3 protein: CASSSRGTGELFF
CDR3 DNA: TGTGCCAGCTCGTCCAGGGGCACCGGGGAGCTGTTTTTT

D gene: NA
clone size: NA
V gene: TRBV19
J gene: TRBJ1-5
CDR3 protein: CASSITLSNQPQHF
CDR3 DNA: TGTGCCAGTAGTATCACTCTGAGCAATCAGCCCCAGCATTTT

D gene: TRBD2
clone size: NA
V gene: TRBV7-9
J gene: TRBJ2-3
CDR3 protein: CASSPGTSGDTQYF
CDR3 DNA: TGTGCCAGCAGCCCCGGGACTAGCGGGGATACGCAGTATTTT

D gene: TRBD1
clone size: NA
V gene: TRBV29-1
J gene: TRBJ1-1
CDR3 protein: CSVEGRGHSTEAFF
CDR3 DNA: TGCAGCGTTGAAGGCAGGGGGCATAGCACTGAAGCTTTCTTT

D gene: NA
clone size: NA
V gene: TRBV19
J gene: TRBJ1-2
CDR3 protein: CASSDTAGYGYTF
CDR3 DNA: TGTGCCAGTTCAGACACCGCGGGCTATGGCTACACCTTC

D gene: TRBD2
clone size: NA
V gene: TRBV28
J gene: TRBJ2-3
CDR3 protein: CASSLGTSGARRRLDTQYF
CDR3 DNA: TGTGCCAGCAGTTTGGGGACTAGCGGGGCACGGAGGAGGTTAGATACGCAGTATTTT

D gene: TRBD1
clone size: NA
V gene: TRBV19
J gene: TRBJ1-1
CDR3 protein: CASSISLRGPEAFF
CDR3 DNA: TGTGCCAGTAGTATAAGTTTAAGGGGGCCTGAAGCTTTCTTT

D gene: TRBD2
clone size: once
V gene: TRBV4-2
J gene: TRBJ2-1
CDR3 protein: CASSASGRHNEQFF
CDR3 DNA: TGTGCCAGCAGCGCTAGCGGGAGGCACAATGAGCAGTTCTTC

D gene: NA
clone size: few
V gene: TRBV9
J gene: TRBJ2-2
CDR3 protein: CASSVGDHNTGELFF
CDR3 DNA: TGTGCCAGCAGCGTGGGAGACCATAACACCGGGGAGCTGTTTTTT

D gene: TRBD1
clone size: NA
V gene: TRBV19
J gene: TRBJ1-4
CDR3 protein: CASYKQGASKLFF
CDR3 DNA: TGTGCCAGTTATAAACAGGGGGCTTCAAAACTGTTTTTT

D gene: TRBD2
clone size: NA
V gene: TRBV29-1
J gene: TRBJ2-1
CDR3 protein: CSVAPQAGGLYNEQFF
CDR3 DNA: TGCAGCGTTGCACCTCAGGCGGGAGGTCTCTACAATGAGCAGTTCTTC

D gene: NA
clone size: NA
V gene: TRBV9
J gene: TRBJ2-4
CDR3 protein: CASSPGVNIQYF
CDR3 DNA: TGTGCCAGCAGCCCCGGGGTCAACATTCAGTACTTC

D gene: NA
clone size: NA
V gene: TRBV6-1
J gene: TRBJ2-2
CDR3 protein: CASSEARPSAGELFF
CDR3 DNA: TGTGCCAGCAGTGAAGCTAGGCCTAGCGCCGGGGAGCTGTTTTTT

D gene: NA
clone size: NA
V gene: TRBV7-3
J gene: TRBJ2-2
CDR3 protein: CASSQSSGGTGELFF
CDR3 DNA: TGTGCCAGCAGCCAATCTTCCGGGGGAACCGGGGAGCTGTTTTTT

D gene: TRBD2
clone size: NA
V gene: TRBV24-1
J gene: TRBJ2-2
CDR3 protein: CATMEGLATSGELFF
CDR3 DNA: TGTGCCACCATGGAGGGACTAGCTACCAGCGGGGAGCTGTTTTTT

D gene: TRBD1
clone size: NA
V gene: TRBV5-4
J gene: TRBJ1-3
CDR3 protein: CASSLDRGAGNTIYF
CDR3 DNA: TGTGCCAGCAGCTTGGACAGGGGAGCTGGAAACACCATATATTTT

D gene: NA
clone size: NA
V gene: TRBV20-1
J gene: TRBJ1-2
CDR3 protein: CSASRGDSHGYTF
CDR3 DNA: TGCAGTGCTAGTAGGGGTGATTCACATGGCTACACCTTC

D gene: TRBD2
clone size: NA
V gene: TRBV27
J gene: TRBJ2-5
CDR3 protein: CASRPGLAGETQYF
CDR3 DNA: TGTGCCAGCAGACCCGGACTAGCGGGAGAGACCCAGTACTTC

D gene: TRBD1
clone size: NA
V gene: TRBV10-3
J gene: TRBJ2-2
CDR3 protein: CAISEQGFGELFF
CDR3 DNA: TGTGCCATCAGCGAACAGGGGTTTGGGGAGCTGTTTTTT

D gene: TRBD2
clone size: NA
V gene: TRBV29-1
J gene: TRBJ2-5
CDR3 protein: CSVAGTSGLETQYF
CDR3 DNA: TGCAGCGTGGCTGGGACTAGCGGGTTGGAGACCCAGTACTTC

D gene: NA
clone size: few
V gene: TRBV14
J gene: TRBJ2-5
CDR3 protein: CASSPADSVIWETQYF
CDR3 DNA: TGTGCCAGCAGCCCTGCGGACAGCGTAATATGGGAGACCCAGTACTTC

D gene: NA
clone size: NA
V gene: TRBV9
J gene: TRBJ1-4
CDR3 protein: CASSPWKGGSEKLFF
CDR3 DNA: TGTGCCAGCAGCCCCTGGAAAGGGGGTAGTGAAAAACTGTTTTTT

D gene: NA
clone size: NA
V gene: TRBV3-1/TRBV3-2
J gene: TRBJ1-3
CDR3 protein: CASSTEAAGNTIYF
CDR3 DNA: TGTGCCAGCAGCACCGAAGCGGCTGGAAACACCATATATTTT